This T cell receptor beta chain was profiled in a study of T cell repertoires and HLA-DP antigens. Germline CDR1 reads SGDLS; CDR2 reads YYNGEE. This CDR3 is 13 amino acids long. V lost 3 bases and J lost 6, with 12 bases in between. Each pre-culture CD4+ sample aimed for hundreds of thousands of T cell genomes at deep resolution. This table comes from immunoSEQ multiplex PCR, and its TCRdb copy is limited to in-frame clones, with some not included. The table records about 89,000 clones, around nine tenths of them present only once. This clone occurred a few times. Its antigen is undetermined. The sample was CD4+ T cells from PBMCs. This sequence was found in a man aged 45-65 years in good health and CMV-seronegative. The chain carries TRBV9 and TRBJ1-1, with D perhaps TRBD1 (6 bases). The CDR3 DNA reads as TGTGCCAGCAGCGCGATCCCAGGGGCTGAAGCTTTCTTT. Amino acids: CASSAIPGAEAFF.